This TCR beta chain was documented in a study of blood T cell repertoires in COVID-19. Background on the study: Collection of acute and convalescent COVID-19 samples took place in the United States, Italy and Spain.

Germline V gives CDR1 SGHNT, CDR2 YYREEE (reference sequence). CDR3 length: 19 amino acids. Trimming at V came to 2 bases and at J to 1 base, leaving 17 bases not matched to a gene. Original data processing: By means of reference gene primer amplification, nucleated cell counts were estimated. Clones were read by immunoSEQ multiplex PCR, and TCRdb kept only the in-frame ones, dropping some. V, J and clone size are those of that table, while D and trimming were read from the DNA. The table lists roughly 170,000 clones, 86% of them singletons, with more than 20% in the top ten. The receptor's source is a man in his 70s with active or convalescent COVID-19. The V gene is TRBV5-4, the J gene TRBJ1-1, with 7 bases fitting TRBD1. The sequenced sample was peripheral blood. For the CDR3, the DNA is TGTGCCAGCAGCTTAGGGGGCTACGCTCCGGGACTCCAGAACACTGAAGCTTTCTTT. Protein product: CASSLGGYAPGLQNTEAFF. Looking up the rest from reference TRBV5-4 and TRBJ1-1 gives the full variable domain: ETGVTQSPTHLIKTRGQQVTLRCSSQSGHNTVSWYQQALGQGPQFIFQYYREEENGRGNFPPRFSGLQFPNYSSELNVNALELDDSALYLCASSLGGYAPGLQNTEAFFGQGTRLTVV.